The rows below give T cell receptor beta chains drawn from one sample of a study of cytomegalovirus exposure and HLA in healthy donors. Sequencing used immunoSEQ multiplex PCR; TCRdb keeps in-frame clones, though not all of them. The sample shows 150,000 to 200,000 clones, 76% of them seen only once. The sequenced sample was PBMCs. The receptors here all came from a male donor in good health and CMV-seronegative. CDR3s include the opening cysteine and the closing phenylalanine or tryptophan. The order of the fields is clone size, V gene, J gene, D gene, CDR3 DNA, CDR3 protein. A D gene is named only where the DNA matches it firmly. Clone size is not always given. Where it is, it says once, few, many or a class for expanded clones.

NA	TRBV5-4	TRBJ2-2	TRBD1	TGTGCCAGCAGCTCCGGGACAGGGGGATCATACGGGGAGCTGTTTTTT	CASSSGTGGSYGELFF
NA	TRBV28	TRBJ2-2	NA	TGTGCCCTCGCGGACAGACGAACCGGGGAGCTGTTTTTT	CALADRRTGELFF
NA	TRBV6-5	TRBJ2-2	NA	TGTGCCAGTGGAGGGAAACGCACCGGGGAGCTGTTTTTT	CASGGKRTGELFF
NA	TRBV6-1	TRBJ2-7	NA	TGTGCCAGCAGTGAGGGCCTAGGGGCGAGGTTCCACGAGCAGTACTTC	CASSEGLGARFHEQYF
NA	TRBV29-1	TRBJ1-1	TRBD1	TGCAGCGTTGTGAGGGGACAGGGGGCGACTGAAGCTTTCTTT	CSVVRGQGATEAFF
NA	TRBV4-2	TRBJ2-1	TRBD2	TGTGCCAGCAGCCAGGGGGGGGACCCCAATGAGCAGTTCTTC	CASSQGGDPNEQFF
NA	TRBV4-1	TRBJ1-1	TRBD1	TGCGCCAGCAGCCAAGAAGGACAGGGTAACACTGAAGCTTTCTTT	CASSQEGQGNTEAFF
NA	TRBV21-1	TRBJ2-7	NA	TGTGCCAGCAGCAAAGTAGGGGTCGCCCAATCCTACGAGCAGTACTTC	CASSKVGVAQSYEQYF
few	TRBV2	TRBJ2-7	NA	TGTGCCAGCAGTGGAACAAACGAGCAGTACTTC	CASSGTNEQYF
NA	TRBV5-6	TRBJ2-3	NA	TGTGCCAGCAGCTTGGTCTCGGCAGATACGCAGTATTTT	CASSLVSADTQYF
NA	TRBV2	TRBJ1-1	TRBD1	TGTGCCAGCAGTCTTGGACAGGGGGCTTTCTTT	CASSLGQGAFF
few	TRBV6-6	TRBJ2-7	TRBD2	TGTGCCAGCAGTTACTCGCCGGGACTAGAAGACGAGCAGTACTTC	CASSYSPGLEDEQYF
once	TRBV29-1	TRBJ1-5	NA	TGCAGCGTTCAGGGCAGGATCAATCAGCCCCAGCATTTT	CSVQGRINQPQHF
few	TRBV29-1	TRBJ1-1	NA	TGCAGCGTTGAAGAGCAGGGTTCAGGCACTGAAGCTTTCTTT	CSVEEQGSGTEAFF
once	TRBV5-1	TRBJ2-3	TRBD2	TGCGCCAGCAGCTTGGAAGGACTAGCGAGAACAGATACGCAGTATTTT	CASSLEGLARTDTQYF
NA	TRBV5-5	TRBJ2-7	NA	TGTGCCAGCACCCTTAGCCCCTTCTCCTACGAGCAGTACTTC	CASTLSPFSYEQYF
NA	TRBV28	TRBJ1-5	NA	TGTGCCTCCAGGGGTCTCAATCAGCCCCAGCATTTT	CASRGLNQPQHF
NA	TRBV5-1	TRBJ2-5	NA	TGCGCCAGCAGCTTCGGCAGGGTGGAGGAGACCCAGTACTTC	CASSFGRVEETQYF
NA	TRBV2	TRBJ1-1	TRBD1	TGTGCCAGCAGTCCAGGACAGGAGAACACTGAAGCTTTCTTT	CASSPGQENTEAFF
few	TRBV5-1	TRBJ2-1	NA	TGCGCCAGCAGCCCGGACTGGAAGCAGTTCTTC	CASSPDWKQFF
once	TRBV15	TRBJ2-7	NA	TGTGCCACCAGCAGAGATGTCGGGTCAGGGCGGCAGTACTTC	CATSRDVGSGRQYF
once	TRBV19	TRBJ2-7	NA	TGTGCCAGTAGTGGCCGGGACTCCTACGAGCAGTACTTC	CASSGRDSYEQYF
NA	TRBV4-3	TRBJ1-2	NA	TGCGCCAGCAGCCAAGTTGGGTTAACAAGGCGCCCCGGGGGTGGCTACACCTTC	CASSQVGLTRRPGGGYTF
NA	TRBV21-1	TRBJ1-5	NA	TGTGCCAGCAGCAAGGTAAACAGGGGGCTACATAGCAATCAGCCCCAGCATTTT	CASSKVNRGLHSNQPQHF
NA	TRBV30	TRBJ1-5	NA	TGTGCCTGGAGTTCAGGGGTTCGCGGTCAGCCCCAGCATTTT	CAWSSGVRGQPQHF
NA	TRBV5-1	TRBJ1-1	NA	TGCGCCAGCAGCTTGCTGGGGGGCACTGAAGCTTTCTTT	CASSLLGGTEAFF
NA	TRBV7-9	TRBJ2-3	NA	TGTGCCAGCAGCTTAGGGGGGGACAGCCTTACGCAGTATTTT	CASSLGGDSLTQYF
NA	TRBV27	TRBJ1-2	TRBD1	TGTGCCAGCAGCATCCGACCGAACAGGGGACGATATGGCTACACCTTC	CASSIRPNRGRYGYTF
NA	TRBV7-3	TRBJ2-7	TRBD1	TGTGCCAGCAGCTTAACCCCAGGGGGCTACTTGTACGAGCAGTACTTC	CASSLTPGGYLYEQYF
NA	TRBV11-2	TRBJ2-3	TRBD2	TGTGCCAGCAGCTTAGATTTAGGTAGCGGGAGACCCACAGATACGCAGTATTTT	CASSLDLGSGRPTDTQYF
NA	TRBV5-1	TRBJ2-7	TRBD2	TGCGCCAGCAGACGCGACACTAGCGGAGGGATTTGGGAGCAGTACTTC	CASRRDTSGGIWEQYF
NA	TRBV10-3	TRBJ1-2	NA	TGTGCCATCAAAGCCACGGGAGGGTCTAACTATGGCTACACCTTC	CAIKATGGSNYGYTF
NA	TRBV25-1	TRBJ1-2	NA	TGTGCCAGCAGTGACTGGGGGCTACTTTTTGGCTACACCTTC	CASSDWGLLFGYTF
NA	TRBV5-1	TRBJ1-1	NA	TGCGCCAGCAGCTTACAGGGCGGGAACACTGAAGCTTTCTTT	CASSLQGGNTEAFF
NA	TRBV7-9	TRBJ2-7	TRBD1	TGTGCCAGCAGCTTGGGGGACAGGGAACACGAGCAGTACTTC	CASSLGDREHEQYF
NA	TRBV6-6	TRBJ1-2	TRBD1	TGTGCCAGCAGCCCTCGACGGCAGGGGGCTCGAGGCTACACCTTC	CASSPRRQGARGYTF
few	TRBV6-5	TRBJ1-2	NA	TGTGCCACCGTATATTATGGCTACACCTTC	CATVYYGYTF
few	TRBV6-6	TRBJ2-2	NA	TGTGCCAGCAGTTCTCTCCAGGCCCCGGGGGAGCTGTTTTTT	CASSSLQAPGELFF
NA	TRBV4-2	TRBJ2-1	TRBD2	TGTGCCAGCAGCCAAGATCCTAGCGGGGGTAACAATGAGCAGTTCTTC	CASSQDPSGGNNEQFF
NA	TRBV19	TRBJ2-5	NA	TGTGCCAGTAGTATAGGTCAAGTGGGCGTGGAGACCCAGTACTTC	CASSIGQVGVETQYF
NA	TRBV27	TRBJ2-3	NA	TGTGCCAGCACCCCCGGGGAGACTAGAGCGGATACGCAGTATTTT	CASTPGETRADTQYF
NA	TRBV7-3	TRBJ2-7	NA	TGTGCCAGCAGCTTACAGGGTCAGTTGCACGAGCAGTACTTC	CASSLQGQLHEQYF
few	TRBV28	TRBJ2-1	TRBD1	TGTGCCAGCACCAGGGGACAGGGGAATGAGCAGTTCTTC	CASTRGQGNEQFF
once	TRBV27	TRBJ2-1	TRBD2	TGTGCCAGCAGTCTTCGGACTAGCGGGGTGAACGGCCCCTCCTACAATGAGCAGTTCTTC	CASSLRTSGVNGPSYNEQFF
NA	TRBV13	TRBJ2-7	NA	TGTGCCAGCAGCTTGAGGTCGGGATACTCCTACGAGCAGTACTTC	CASSLRSGYSYEQYF
NA	TRBV2	TRBJ2-2	NA	TGTGCCCGACAGCTTTTCACCGGGGAGCTGTTTTTT	CARQLFTGELFF
few	TRBV2	TRBJ1-2	TRBD1	TGTGCCAGCAGCGGACAGGCTAACTATGGCTACACCTTC	CASSGQANYGYTF
NA	TRBV2	TRBJ2-7	TRBD2	TGTGCCAGCAGGGATGGGGTAGCGGGAAGCTACGAGCAGTACTTC	CASRDGVAGSYEQYF
NA	TRBV7-9	TRBJ2-1	NA	TGTGCCAGCGACTCTATGGCGGGAACCCTGGCCAATGAGCAGTTCTTC	CASDSMAGTLANEQFF
NA	TRBV27	TRBJ2-3	TRBD1	TGTGCCACTTCCACGGGACAGACAAGAGGTACGCAGTATTTT	CATSTGQTRGTQYF
few	TRBV30	TRBJ2-7	TRBD1	TGTGCCTGGGAAAACCGGGACAGGGCCGAGCAGTACTTC	CAWENRDRAEQYF
NA	TRBV6-1	TRBJ2-3	TRBD2	TGTGCCAGCCTCCAGGGACTAGCGGGGGGTCATACGCAGTATTTT	CASLQGLAGGHTQYF
NA	TRBV7-2	TRBJ1-4	TRBD1	TGTGCCAGCAGCCAGGGACAGGTGGGCGGAAAACTGTTTTTT	CASSQGQVGGKLFF
NA	TRBV4-3	TRBJ1-4	TRBD1	TGCGCCAGCAGCCAAGCGAAGGGGGCGACTAATGAAAAACTGTTTTTT	CASSQAKGATNEKLFF
few	TRBV2	TRBJ1-1	NA	TGTGCCAGCCTCACAGTAAGGACTGAAGCTTTCTTT	CASLTVRTEAFF
NA	TRBV5-6	TRBJ2-7	NA	TGTGCCAGCAGGATGTGGGAGAACTACGAGCAGTACTTC	CASRMWENYEQYF
NA	TRBV5-1	TRBJ2-1	NA	TGCGCCAGCAGCTTGGCAACTAACTTGAATGAGCAGTTCTTC	CASSLATNLNEQFF
NA	TRBV20-1	TRBJ2-7	NA	TGCAGTGCTAGTGGGGCAGGGGCAGTACTCTTC	CSASGAGAVLF
NA	TRBV15	TRBJ2-5	NA	TGTGCCACCAGCAGGGACACGTGGGAGACCCAGTACTTC	CATSRDTWETQYF